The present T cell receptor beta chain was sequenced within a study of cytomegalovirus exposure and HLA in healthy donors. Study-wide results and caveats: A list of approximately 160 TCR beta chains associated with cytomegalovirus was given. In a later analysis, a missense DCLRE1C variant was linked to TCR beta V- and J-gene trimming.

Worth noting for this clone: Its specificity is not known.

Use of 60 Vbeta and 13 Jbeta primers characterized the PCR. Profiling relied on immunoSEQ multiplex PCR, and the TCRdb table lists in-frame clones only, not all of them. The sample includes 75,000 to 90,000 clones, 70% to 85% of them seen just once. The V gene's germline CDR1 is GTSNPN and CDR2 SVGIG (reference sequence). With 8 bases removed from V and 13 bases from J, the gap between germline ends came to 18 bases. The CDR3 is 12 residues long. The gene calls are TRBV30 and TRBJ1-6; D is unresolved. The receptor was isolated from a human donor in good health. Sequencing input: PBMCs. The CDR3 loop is CAPLGEIIPLHF. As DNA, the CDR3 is TGTGCCCCCCTGGGAGAGATAATCCCCCTCCACTTT. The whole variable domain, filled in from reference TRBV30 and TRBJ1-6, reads SQTIHQWPATLVQPVGSPLSLECTVEGTSNPNLYWYRQAAGRGLQLLFYSVGIGQISSEVPQNLSASRPQDRQFILSSKKLLLSDSGFYLCAPLGEIIPLHFGNGTRLTVT.